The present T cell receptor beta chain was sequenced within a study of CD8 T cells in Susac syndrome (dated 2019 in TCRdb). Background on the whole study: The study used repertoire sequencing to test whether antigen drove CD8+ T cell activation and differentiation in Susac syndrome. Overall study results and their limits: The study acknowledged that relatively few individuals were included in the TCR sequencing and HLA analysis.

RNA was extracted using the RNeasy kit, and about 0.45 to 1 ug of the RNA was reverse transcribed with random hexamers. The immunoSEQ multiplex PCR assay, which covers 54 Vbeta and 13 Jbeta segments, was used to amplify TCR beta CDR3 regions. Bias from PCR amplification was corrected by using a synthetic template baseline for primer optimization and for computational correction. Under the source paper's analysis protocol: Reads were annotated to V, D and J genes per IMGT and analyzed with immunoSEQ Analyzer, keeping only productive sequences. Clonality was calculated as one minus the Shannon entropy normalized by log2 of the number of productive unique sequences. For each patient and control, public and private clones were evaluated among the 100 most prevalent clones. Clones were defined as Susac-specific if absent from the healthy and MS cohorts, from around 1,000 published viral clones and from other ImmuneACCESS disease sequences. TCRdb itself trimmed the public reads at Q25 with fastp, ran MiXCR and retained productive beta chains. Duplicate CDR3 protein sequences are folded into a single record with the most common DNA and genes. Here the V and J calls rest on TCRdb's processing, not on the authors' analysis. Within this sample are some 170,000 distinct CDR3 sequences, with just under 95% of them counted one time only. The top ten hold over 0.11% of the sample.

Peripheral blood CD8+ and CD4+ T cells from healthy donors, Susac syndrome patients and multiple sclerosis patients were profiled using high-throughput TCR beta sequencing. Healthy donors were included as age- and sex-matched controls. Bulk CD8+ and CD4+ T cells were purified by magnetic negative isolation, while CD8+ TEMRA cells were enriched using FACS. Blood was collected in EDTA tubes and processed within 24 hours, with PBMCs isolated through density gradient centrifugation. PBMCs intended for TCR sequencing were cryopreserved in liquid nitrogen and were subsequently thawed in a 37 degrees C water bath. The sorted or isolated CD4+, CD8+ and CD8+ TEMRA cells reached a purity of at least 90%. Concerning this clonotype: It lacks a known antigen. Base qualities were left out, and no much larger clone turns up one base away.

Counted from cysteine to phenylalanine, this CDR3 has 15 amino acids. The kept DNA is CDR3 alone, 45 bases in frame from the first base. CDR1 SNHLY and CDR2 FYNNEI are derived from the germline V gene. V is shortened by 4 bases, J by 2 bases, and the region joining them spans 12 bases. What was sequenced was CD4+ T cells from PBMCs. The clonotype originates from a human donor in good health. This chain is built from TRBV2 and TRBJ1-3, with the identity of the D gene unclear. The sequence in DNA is TGTGCCAGCAGTGTTGTAGCGAGGACTGGAAACACCATATATTTT. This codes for CASSVVARTGNTIYF.